This entry concerns a single T cell receptor beta chain. Method: immunoSEQ multiplex PCR; TCRdb's copy keeps in-frame clones and lacks some. The sample yields roughly 82,000 clones, about 93% seen once. This sample is drawn from a study of technical replicates of blood from several donors. The source is a human donor in good health. Input material: T cells isolated from PBMCs.

CDR3 in DNA: TGTGCCAGCAGAACCGGGGTAAACTATGGCTACACCTTC. Translated, it gives CASRTGVNYGYTF. The chain employs TRBV7-3 and TRBJ1-2; D gene unclear. The CDR3 runs to 13 residues. Deletions cut 6 bases from V and 2 bases from J, with 10 bases between. The germline CDR1 and CDR2 sequences are SGHTA and FQGTGA.